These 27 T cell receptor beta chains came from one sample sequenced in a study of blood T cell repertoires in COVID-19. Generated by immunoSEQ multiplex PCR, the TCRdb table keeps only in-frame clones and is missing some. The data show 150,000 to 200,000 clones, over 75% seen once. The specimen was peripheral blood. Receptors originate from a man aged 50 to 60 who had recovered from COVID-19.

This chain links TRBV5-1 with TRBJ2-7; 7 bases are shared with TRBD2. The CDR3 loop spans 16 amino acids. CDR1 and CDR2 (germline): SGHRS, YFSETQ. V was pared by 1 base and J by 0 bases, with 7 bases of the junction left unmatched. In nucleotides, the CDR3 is TGCGCCAGCAGCTTGTCCGGACTAGGCGGCTCCTACGAGCAGTACTTC. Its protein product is CASSLSGLGGSYEQYF.

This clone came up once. The CDR3 region is CAWKVGDSHTGELFF. The CDR3, as DNA: TGTGCCTGGAAAGTCGGGGACTCCCACACCGGGGAGCTGTTTTTT. The chain joins TRBV30 to TRBJ2-2; maybe TRBD2 (6 bases). Germline CDR1 and CDR2: GTSNPN and SVGIG (reference sequence). CDR3 length: 15 amino acids. Trimming took 4 bases from V and 3 from J, leaving 15 bases between them.

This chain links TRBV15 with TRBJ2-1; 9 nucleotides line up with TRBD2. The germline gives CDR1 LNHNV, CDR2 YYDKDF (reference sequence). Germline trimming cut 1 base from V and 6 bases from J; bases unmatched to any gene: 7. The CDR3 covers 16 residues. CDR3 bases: TGTGCCACCAGCAGAGGAGGTCTAGCGGGACTCAATGAGCAGTTCTTC. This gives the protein CATSRGGLAGLNEQFF.

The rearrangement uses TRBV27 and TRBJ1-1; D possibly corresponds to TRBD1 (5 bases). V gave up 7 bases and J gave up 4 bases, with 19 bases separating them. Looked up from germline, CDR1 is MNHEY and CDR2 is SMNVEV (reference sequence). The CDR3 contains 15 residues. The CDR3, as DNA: TGTGCCAGCAAGATTAATCAGGGAATTTCCACTGAAGCTTTCTTT. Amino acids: CASKINQGISTEAFF.

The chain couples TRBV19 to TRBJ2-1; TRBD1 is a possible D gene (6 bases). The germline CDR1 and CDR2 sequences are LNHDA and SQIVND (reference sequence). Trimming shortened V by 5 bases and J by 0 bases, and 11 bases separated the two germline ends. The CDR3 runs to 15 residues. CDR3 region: CASSVTGNSYNEQFF. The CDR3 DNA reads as TGTGCCAGTAGTGTTACAGGGAACTCCTACAATGAGCAGTTCTTC.

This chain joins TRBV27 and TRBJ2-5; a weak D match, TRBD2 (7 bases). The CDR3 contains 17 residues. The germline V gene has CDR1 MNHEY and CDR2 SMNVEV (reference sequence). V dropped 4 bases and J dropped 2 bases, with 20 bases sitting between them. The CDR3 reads CASSSFRGAVRQETQYF. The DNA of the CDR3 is TGTGCCAGCAGTTCGTTCCGGGGGGCCGTACGGCAAGAGACCCAGTACTTC.

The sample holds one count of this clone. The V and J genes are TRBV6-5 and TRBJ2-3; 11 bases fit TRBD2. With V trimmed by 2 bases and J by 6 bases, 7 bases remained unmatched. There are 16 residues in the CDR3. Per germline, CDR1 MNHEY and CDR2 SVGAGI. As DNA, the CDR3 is TGTGCCAGCAGTTACAACGTGGCTAGCGGGAGGGATACGCAGTATTTT. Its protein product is CASSYNVASGRDTQYF.

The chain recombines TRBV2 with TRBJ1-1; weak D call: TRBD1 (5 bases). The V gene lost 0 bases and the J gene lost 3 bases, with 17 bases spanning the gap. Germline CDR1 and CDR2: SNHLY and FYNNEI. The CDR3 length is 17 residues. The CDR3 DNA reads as TGTGCCAGCAGTGAAGCCGTGACAGACAATTGGGACACTGAAGCTTTCTTT. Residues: CASSEAVTDNWDTEAFF. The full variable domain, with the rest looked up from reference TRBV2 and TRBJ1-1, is EPEVTQTPSHQVTQMGQEVILRCVPISNHLYFYWYRQILGQKVEFLVSFYNNEISEKSEIFDDQFSVERPDGSNFTLKIRSTKLEDSAMYFCASSEAVTDNWDTEAFFGQGTRLTVV.

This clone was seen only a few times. In DNA, the CDR3 is TGCGCCAGCAGACCTCTTACAGCGGGGGCCCTCTTGAGCTCCTACAATGAGCAGTTCTTC. This sequence encodes CASRPLTAGALLSSYNEQFF. This rearrangement joins TRBV4-1 to TRBJ2-1; 8 bases agree with TRBD2. V lost 6 bases and J lost 0; bases outside the gene matches: 19. Germline lookup yields CDR1 MGHRA and CDR2 YSYEKL. This CDR3 comprises 20 residues.

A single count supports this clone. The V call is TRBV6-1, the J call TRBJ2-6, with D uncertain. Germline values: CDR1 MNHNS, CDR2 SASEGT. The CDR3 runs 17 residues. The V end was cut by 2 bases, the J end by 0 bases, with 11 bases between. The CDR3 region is CASSELYWSSGANVLTF. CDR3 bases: TGTGCCAGCAGTGAACTGTATTGGAGCTCTGGGGCCAACGTCCTGACTTTC.

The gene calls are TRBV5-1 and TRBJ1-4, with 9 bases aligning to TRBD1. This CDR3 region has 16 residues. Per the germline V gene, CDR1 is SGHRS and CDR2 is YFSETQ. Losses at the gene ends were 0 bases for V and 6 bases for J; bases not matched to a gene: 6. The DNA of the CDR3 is TGCGCCAGCAGCTTGGCTATGGGACAGGGATATGAAAAACTGTTTTTT. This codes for CASSLAMGQGYEKLFF.

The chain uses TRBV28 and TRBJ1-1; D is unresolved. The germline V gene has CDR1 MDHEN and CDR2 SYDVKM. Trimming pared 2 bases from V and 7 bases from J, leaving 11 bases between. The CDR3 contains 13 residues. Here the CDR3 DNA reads TGTGCCAGCAGTTTAAGATTGGCATTTGAAGCTTTCTTT. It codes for CASSLRLAFEAFF.

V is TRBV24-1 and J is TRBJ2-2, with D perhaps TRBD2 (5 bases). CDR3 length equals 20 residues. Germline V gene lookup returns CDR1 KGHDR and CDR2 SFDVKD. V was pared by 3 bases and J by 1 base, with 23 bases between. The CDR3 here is CATSDVVAWSGRMNTGELFF. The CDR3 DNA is TGTGCCACCAGTGATGTGGTGGCCTGGAGCGGCAGAATGAACACCGGGGAGCTGTTTTTT.

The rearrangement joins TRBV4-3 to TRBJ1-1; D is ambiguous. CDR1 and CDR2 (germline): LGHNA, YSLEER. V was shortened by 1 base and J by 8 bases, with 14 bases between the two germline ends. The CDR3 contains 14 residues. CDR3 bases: TGCGCCAGCAGCCAAGTGACTAAGGCCGGGGAAGCTTTCTTT. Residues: CASSQVTKAGEAFF.

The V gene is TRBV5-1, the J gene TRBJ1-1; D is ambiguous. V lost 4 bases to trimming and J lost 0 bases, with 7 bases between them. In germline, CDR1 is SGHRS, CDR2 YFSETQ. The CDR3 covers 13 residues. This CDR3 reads CASSLWLNTEAFF. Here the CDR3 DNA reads TGCGCCAGCAGCCTCTGGCTGAACACTGAAGCTTTCTTT.

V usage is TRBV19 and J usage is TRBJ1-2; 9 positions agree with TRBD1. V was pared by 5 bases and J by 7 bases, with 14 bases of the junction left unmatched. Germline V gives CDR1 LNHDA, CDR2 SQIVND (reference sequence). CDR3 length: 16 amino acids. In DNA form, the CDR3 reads TGTGCCAGTAGTCTTATTACCGGGACAGGGAGCTTTGGCTACACCTTC. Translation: CASSLITGTGSFGYTF.

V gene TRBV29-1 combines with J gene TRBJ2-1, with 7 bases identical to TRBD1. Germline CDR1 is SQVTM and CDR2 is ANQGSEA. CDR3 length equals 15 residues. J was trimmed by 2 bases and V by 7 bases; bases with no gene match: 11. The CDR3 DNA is TGCAGCGCCAGAACGACAGGGTCAACCTACAATGAGCAGTTCTTC. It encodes CSARTTGSTYNEQFF.

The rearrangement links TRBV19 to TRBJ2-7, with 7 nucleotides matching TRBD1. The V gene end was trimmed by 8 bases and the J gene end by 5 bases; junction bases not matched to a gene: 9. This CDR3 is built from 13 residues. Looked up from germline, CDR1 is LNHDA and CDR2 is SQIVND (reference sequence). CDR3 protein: CASAPDRPNEQYF. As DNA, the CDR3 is TGTGCCAGTGCCCCGGACAGGCCCAACGAGCAGTACTTC.

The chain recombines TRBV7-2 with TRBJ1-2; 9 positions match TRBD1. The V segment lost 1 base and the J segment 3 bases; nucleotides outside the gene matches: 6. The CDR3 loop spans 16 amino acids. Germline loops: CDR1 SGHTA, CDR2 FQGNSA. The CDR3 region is CASSLDSWDRDYGYTF. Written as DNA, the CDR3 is TGTGCCAGCAGCTTAGATAGCTGGGACAGGGACTATGGCTACACCTTC.

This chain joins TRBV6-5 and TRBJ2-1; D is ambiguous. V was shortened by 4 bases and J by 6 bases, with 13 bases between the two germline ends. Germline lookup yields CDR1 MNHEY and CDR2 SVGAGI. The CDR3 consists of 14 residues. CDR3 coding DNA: TGTGCCAGCAGTTTGAGGAGCGAAGCCAATGAGCAGTTCTTC. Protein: CASSLRSEANEQFF.

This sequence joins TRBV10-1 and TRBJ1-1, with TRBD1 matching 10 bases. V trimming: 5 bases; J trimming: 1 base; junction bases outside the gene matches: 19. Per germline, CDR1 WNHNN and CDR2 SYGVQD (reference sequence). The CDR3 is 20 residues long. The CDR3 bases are TGCGCCAGCAGTAAAAACGGGACAGGGGAAGTGGACAGGAAGAACACTGAAGCTTTCTTT. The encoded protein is CASSKNGTGEVDRKNTEAFF.

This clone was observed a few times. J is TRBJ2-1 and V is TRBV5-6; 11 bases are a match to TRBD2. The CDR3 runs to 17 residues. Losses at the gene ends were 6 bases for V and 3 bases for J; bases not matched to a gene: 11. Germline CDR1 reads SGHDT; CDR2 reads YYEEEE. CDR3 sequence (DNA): TGTGCCAGCACCCCTTTCACGGGACTAGCGGACTACAATGAGCAGTTCTTC. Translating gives CASTPFTGLADYNEQFF.

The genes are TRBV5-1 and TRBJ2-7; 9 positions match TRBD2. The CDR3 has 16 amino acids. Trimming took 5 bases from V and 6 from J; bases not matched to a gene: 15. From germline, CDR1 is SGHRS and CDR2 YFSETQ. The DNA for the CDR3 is TGCGCCAGCAGGCGAGCCTATAGCGGGAGAACCGGCGAGCAGTACTTC. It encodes CASRRAYSGRTGEQYF.

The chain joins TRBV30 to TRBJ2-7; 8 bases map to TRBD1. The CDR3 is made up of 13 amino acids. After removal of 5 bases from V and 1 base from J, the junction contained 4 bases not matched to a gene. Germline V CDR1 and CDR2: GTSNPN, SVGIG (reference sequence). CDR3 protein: CAWQRDRSYEQYF. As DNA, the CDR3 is TGTGCCTGGCAGAGGGACAGGTCCTACGAGCAGTACTTC.

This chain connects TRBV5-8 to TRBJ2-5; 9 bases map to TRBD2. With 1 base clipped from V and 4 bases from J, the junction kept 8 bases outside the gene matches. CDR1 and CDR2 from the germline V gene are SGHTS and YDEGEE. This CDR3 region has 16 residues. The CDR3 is CASSLSAGGLLETQYF. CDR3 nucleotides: TGTGCCAGCAGCTTGTCTGCGGGAGGGCTCTTAGAGACCCAGTACTTC.

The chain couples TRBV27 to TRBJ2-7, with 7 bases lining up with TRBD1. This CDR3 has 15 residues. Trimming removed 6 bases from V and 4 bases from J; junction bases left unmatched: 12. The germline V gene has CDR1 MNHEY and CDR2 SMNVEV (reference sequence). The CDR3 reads CASRQRPGQIYEQYF. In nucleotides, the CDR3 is TGTGCCAGCAGGCAGCGTCCGGGACAGATTTACGAGCAGTACTTC.

The CDR3 loop is CASSRGRGGLEQFF. CDR3 nucleotide sequence: TGTGCCAGCAGTCGGGGGCGGGGGGGGCTTGAGCAGTTCTTC. The rearrangement joins TRBV27 to TRBJ2-1; 9 bases fit TRBD2. The trim removed 5 bases at V and 9 bases at J, leaving 8 bases unmatched. This CDR3 has 14 residues. Germline lookup yields CDR1 MNHEY and CDR2 SMNVEV (reference sequence).